This T cell receptor beta chain was captured by sequencing in a study of blood T cell repertoires in COVID-19. Study overall: The samples span acute and convalescent COVID-19 from the United States, Italy and Spain. The analysed material was cDNA or gDNA that came from T cells, B-cell-depleted T cells, or PBMCs.

The CDR3 sequence is 13 residues long. Germline CDR1 reads LNHDA; CDR2 reads SQIVND (reference sequence). Trimming took 6 bases from V and 0 from J, leaving 6 bases between them. The table lists this clone with a count of one. In the original processing: Counts of nucleated cells, estimated from reference gene primer amplification, were obtained. Libraries were prepared by immunoSEQ multiplex PCR; TCRdb keeps only in-frame clonotypes and omits some of them. Clone size and V and J calls were adopted from that table, with D and trimming inferred from the DNA. This sample yields tens of thousands of clones, of which 80% are seen a single time; around 5.2% belongs to the top ten.

Sequencing used peripheral blood. V gene TRBV19 combines with J gene TRBJ1-5; D is undetermined. This receptor was identified in an older woman with acute or convalescent COVID-19. CDR3 protein: CASSDTSNQPQHF. CDR3 coding DNA: TGTGCCAGTAGCGACACTAGCAATCAGCCCCAGCATTTT. Full variable domain (remainder filled in from reference TRBV19 and TRBJ1-5): DGGITQSPKYLFRKEGQNVTLSCEQNLNHDAMYWYRQDPGQGLRLIYYSQIVNDFQKGDIAEGYSVSREKKESFPLTVTSAQKNPTAFYLCASSDTSNQPQHFGDGTRLSIL.